The TCR beta chain described here comes from a study of blood T cell repertoires in COVID-19. V was clipped by 5 bases and J by 1 base; unmatched bases: 16. This CDR3 comprises 19 residues. Germline loops: CDR1 MNHNY, CDR2 SVGAGI (reference sequence). Profiled with immunoSEQ multiplex PCR; TCRdb holds only in-frame clones, not every one. The sample contains 150,000 to 200,000 clones, roughly 80% of which appear only once. The TCR was taken from a man aged 55 to 70 with acute or convalescent COVID-19. V is TRBV6-6 and J is TRBJ1-3; 8 bases agree with TRBD1. The source material was peripheral blood. CDR3 region: CASSQETGEGLVSGNTIYF. The CDR3 DNA is TGTGCCAGCAGTCAGGAGACAGGGGAGGGCCTCGTGTCTGGAAACACCATATATTTT.